This T cell receptor (beta chain) comes out of a study of CD8 T cells in Susac syndrome. The ends were cut back, 1 base at V and 5 bases at J, with 12 bases in the middle. The CDR3 is 15 residues long. Germline-derived CDR1 and CDR2 are LGHDT and YNNKEL (reference sequence). This clonotype was found once. TCR beta sequences were obtained from blood CD8+ and CD4+ T cells. Purification of the CD8+ and CD4+ T cells relied on negative isolation, and TEMRA cells underwent FACS enrichment. Random hexamers were used to reverse transcribe an amount of about 0.45 to 1 ug RNA. Each CDR3 protein gets one entry after TCRdb re-called the immunoSEQ multiplex PCR reads with MiXCR. The table lists about 190,000 distinct CDR3 sequences, 93% of them singletons.

The TCR originated in a human donor in good health. Sequenced input: CD4+ T cells from PBMCs. The genes are TRBV3-1 and TRBJ1-5; D gene uncertain. The CDR3, as DNA: TGTGCCAGCAGCCAAGGGGTCCCGAGTTATCAGCCCCAGCATTTT. Translated: CASSQGVPSYQPQHF.